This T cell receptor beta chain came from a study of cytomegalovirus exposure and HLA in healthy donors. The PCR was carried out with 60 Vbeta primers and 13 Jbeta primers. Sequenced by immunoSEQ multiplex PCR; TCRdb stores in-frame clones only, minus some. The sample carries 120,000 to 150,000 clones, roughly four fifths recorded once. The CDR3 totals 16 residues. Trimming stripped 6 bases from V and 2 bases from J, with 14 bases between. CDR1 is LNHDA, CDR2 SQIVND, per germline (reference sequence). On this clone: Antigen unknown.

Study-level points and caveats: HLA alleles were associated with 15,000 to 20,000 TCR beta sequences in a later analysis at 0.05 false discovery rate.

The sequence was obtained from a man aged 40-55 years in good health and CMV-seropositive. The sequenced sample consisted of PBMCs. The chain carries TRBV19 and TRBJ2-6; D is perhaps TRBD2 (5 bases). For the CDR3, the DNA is TGTGCCAGTAGGGCGGGCTCCATGCCTGGGGCCAACGTCCTGACTTTC. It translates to CASRAGSMPGANVLTF.